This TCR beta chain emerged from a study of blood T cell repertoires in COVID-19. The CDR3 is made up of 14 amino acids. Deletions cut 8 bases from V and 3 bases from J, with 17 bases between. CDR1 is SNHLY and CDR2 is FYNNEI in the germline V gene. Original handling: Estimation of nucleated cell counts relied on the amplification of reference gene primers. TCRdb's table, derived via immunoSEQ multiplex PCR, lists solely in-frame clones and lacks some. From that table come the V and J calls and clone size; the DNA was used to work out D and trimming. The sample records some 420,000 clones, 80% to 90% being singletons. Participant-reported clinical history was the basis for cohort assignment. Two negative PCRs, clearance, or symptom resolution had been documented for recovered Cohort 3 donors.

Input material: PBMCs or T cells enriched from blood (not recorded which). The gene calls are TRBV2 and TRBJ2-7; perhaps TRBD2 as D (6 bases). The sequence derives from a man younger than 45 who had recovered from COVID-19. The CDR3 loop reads CASVSGTLNYEQYF. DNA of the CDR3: TGTGCCAGCGTTTCTGGGACTTTAAACTACGAGCAGTACTTC.